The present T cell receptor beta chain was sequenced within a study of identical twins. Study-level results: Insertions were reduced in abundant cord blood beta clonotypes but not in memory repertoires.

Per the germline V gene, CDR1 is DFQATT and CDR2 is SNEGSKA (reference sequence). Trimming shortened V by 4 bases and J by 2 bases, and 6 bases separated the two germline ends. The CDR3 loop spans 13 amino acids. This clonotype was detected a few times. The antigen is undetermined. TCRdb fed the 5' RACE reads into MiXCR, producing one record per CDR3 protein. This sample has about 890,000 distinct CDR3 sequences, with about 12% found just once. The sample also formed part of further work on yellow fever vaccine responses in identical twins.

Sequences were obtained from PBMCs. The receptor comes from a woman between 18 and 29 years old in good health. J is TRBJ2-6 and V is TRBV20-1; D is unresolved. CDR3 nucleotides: TGCAGTGCTACCAGGCCTGGGGCCAACGTCCTGACTTTC. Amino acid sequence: CSATRPGANVLTF.